The sequence of this T cell receptor beta chain was determined in a study of T cell repertoires in cytomegalovirus infection (dated 2019 in TCRdb). About the full investigation: The HLA type of each donor mattered for the analysis, because public TCR beta signatures pointed to carriage of CMV infection along with the matching HLA type. General conclusions and limits of the study: The ex vivo response was dominated by HLA-C-restricted CMV-specific TCR beta clonotypes, which also provided the single most frequent clonotype in two of eight donors. Cumulative frequency of public TCR beta family members discriminated carriers of CMV infection plus the relevant HLA type in this cohort and an independent 352-donor cohort.

Taken from cysteine to phenylalanine, the CDR3 has 15 residues. The DNA shown is the 45-base CDR3, in frame from base 1. V was cut back by 2 bases and J by 0 bases, leaving a gap of 10 bases between them. Based on the germline V gene, the CDR1 and CDR2 sequences are SGHTA and FQGNSA. As regards this clonotype: There is no known antigen for this receptor. No much larger clonotype is one base removed from it; base qualities were not supplied.

The sample was run on an Illumina HiSeq 1500. TCRdb reworked the public reads: Q25 trimming with fastp, MiXCR clone assembly, productive beta chains retained. Duplicate CDR3 protein sequences are folded into a single record with the most common DNA and genes. For this sample the table gives under 850,000 distinct CDR3 sequences, of which roughly 36% were detected only once. More than 2.5% of the sample lies in the top ten. Sequences were obtained from PBMCs. The rearranged chain carries TRBV7-2 and TRBJ1-1; too little of a D gene remains to name it. This TCR came from a human donor in good health (CMV status not recorded). Some clones in this sample may be carry-over from other donors' samples. The CDR3 here reads CASSLLQALNTEAFF. The nucleotides are TGTGCCAGCAGCTTATTGCAGGCTCTGAACACTGAAGCTTTCTTT.